The rows below give T cell receptor beta chains drawn from one sample of a study of blood T cell repertoires in COVID-19. Profiled with immunoSEQ multiplex PCR; TCRdb holds only in-frame clones, not every one. The sample carries some 200,000 clones, 82% recorded once. The sample consisted of PBMCs or T cells enriched from blood (not recorded which). The receptors were sampled from a man aged 40-49 years who had recovered from COVID-19. The CDR3 runs from the conserved cysteine through the conserved F or W. The D gene is left open where the match is weak. Where a row states a size, it is once, few, many or the class of an expanded clone; other rows omit it.

size	V	D	J	length	CDR3	DNA
.	TRBV25-1	TRBD2	TRBJ2-1	17	CASSEQTLAYSYNEQFF	TGTGCCAGCAGTGAACAAACACTAGCGTACTCCTACAATGAGCAGTTCTTC
.	TRBV10-3	.	TRBJ1-1	13	CAISQQGNTEAFF	TGTGCCATCAGTCAACAGGGGAACACTGAAGCTTTCTTT
.	TRBV20-1	.	TRBJ2-5	10	CSARRETQYF	TGCAGTGCTAGACGAGAGACCCAGTACTTC
once	TRBV5-4	TRBD1	TRBJ1-1	16	CASSSGTGRMNTEAFF	TGTGCCAGCAGCTCCGGGACAGGAAGGATGAACACTGAAGCTTTCTTT
few	TRBV28	TRBD2	TRBJ2-5	14	CASSLSGGRETQYF	TGTGCCAGCAGTCTCTCGGGGGGGCGCGAGACCCAGTACTTC
.	TRBV7-2	.	TRBJ1-1	16	CASSPRGVQGGTEAFF	TGTGCCAGCAGCCCTCGGGGAGTACAGGGTGGCACTGAAGCTTTCTTT
.	TRBV19	.	TRBJ1-1	16	CASSIDQGAAGTEAFF	TGTGCCAGTAGTATAGACCAAGGCGCGGCGGGAACTGAAGCTTTCTTT
.	TRBV6-5	.	TRBJ2-1	15	CASNQLARAHNEQFF	TGTGCCAGCAATCAACTGGCCAGGGCCCACAATGAGCAGTTCTTC
.	TRBV3-1/TRBV3-2	.	TRBJ1-2	13	CASSQDEAAYNTF	TGTGCCAGCAGCCAAGATGAAGCGGCCTATAACACCTTC
.	TRBV5-1	TRBD1	TRBJ1-2	15	CASSLGGQAGYGYTF	TGCGCCAGCAGCCTGGGGGGACAGGCGGGCTATGGCTACACCTTC
.	TRBV7-9	TRBD2	TRBJ2-3	16	CASSLLAGGFPDTQYF	TGTGCCAGCAGCTTATTAGCGGGAGGGTTCCCAGATACGCAGTATTTT
.	TRBV5-1	TRBD2	TRBJ2-1	16	CASSLVRQREGHEQFF	TGCGCCAGCAGCTTGGTTCGCCAGCGGGAGGGCCATGAGCAGTTCTTC